This T cell receptor (beta chain) was observed in a study of T cells in Graves' hyperthyroidism and ophthalmopathy. Study results and caveats: Ophthalmopathy was model-predicted a median about six months pre-onset.

Turning to this clonotype: Its specificity is unknown.

The V segment lost 4 bases and the J segment 5 bases; nucleotides outside the gene matches: 6. Germline CDR1 reads DFQATT; CDR2 reads SNEGSKA (reference sequence). This CDR3 contains 16 residues. Amplification of TCR beta CDR3 regions was performed using RNA transcripts as template. HTBI primers were the set used in a first-round RT-PCR of the TCR CDR3. TCRdb re-called the multiplex PCR reads through MiXCR, storing one row per CDR3 protein. The sample includes around 600,000 distinct CDR3 sequences, 15% to 18% seen only once; the top ten take under 8%. Stability of Graves' hyperthyroidism was defined as absent ophthalmopathy progression within 18 months.

Sequencing input: blood. The rearrangement uses TRBV20-1 and TRBJ2-2; 14 nucleotides align to TRBD2. The sequence derives from a woman between 25 and 40 years old with Graves' hyperthyroidism. DNA of the CDR3: TGCAGTGCTATACCGGGACTAGCGGGAGTGACCGGGGAGCTGTTTTTT. Its protein product is CSAIPGLAGVTGELFF.